These 16 T cell receptor beta chains were all obtained from the same sample, sequenced in a study of cytomegalovirus exposure and HLA in healthy donors. Both 60 Vbeta primers and 13 Jbeta primers went into the PCR. Sequenced by immunoSEQ multiplex PCR; TCRdb stores in-frame clones only, minus some. Found here are 150,000 to 200,000 clones, roughly 85% of them singletons; the top ten hold around 1%. Sequenced sample: PBMCs. These receptor sequences come from a woman aged 50 to 65 in good health and CMV-seropositive.

The chain combines TRBV6-1 with TRBJ2-3, with 10 bases fitting TRBD1. Trimming at V came to 11 bases and at J to 3 bases, leaving 8 bases not matched to a gene. The CDR3 has 14 residues. The germline gives CDR1 MNHNS, CDR2 SASEGT. This CDR3 is CASETGGSTDTQYF. In nucleotides, the CDR3 is TGTGCCTCGGAGACAGGGGGCTCGACAGATACGCAGTATTTT.

This chain joins TRBV7-2 and TRBJ2-1; D is uncertain. Germline V lookup: CDR1 SGHTA, CDR2 FQGNSA. The V gene lost 2 bases and the J gene lost 9 bases, with 5 bases spanning the gap. This CDR3 region has 11 residues. CDR3: CASSLIVEQFF. In DNA, the CDR3 is TGTGCCAGCAGCTTAATCGTTGAGCAGTTCTTC.

The chain links TRBV6-4 to TRBJ2-3, with 10 bases identical to TRBD2. Losses at the gene ends were 4 bases for V and 6 bases for J; bases not matched to a gene: 10. CDR3 length equals 16 residues. Per germline, CDR1 MRHNA and CDR2 SNTAGT. The CDR3 region has the DNA TGTGCCAGCAGTGTCCTAGCGGGGGAGGCTCCCGATACGCAGTATTTT. It specifies CASSVLAGEAPDTQYF.

This sequence joins TRBV10-2 and TRBJ2-7; 11 positions agree with TRBD2. J gave up 3 bases and V 8 bases, and 6 bases lay outside the gene matches. From germline, CDR1 is WSHSY and CDR2 SAAADI. CDR3 length equals 14 residues. The CDR3: CASGSTSGIYEQYF. In nucleotides, the CDR3 is TGCGCCAGCGGCTCGACTAGCGGGATCTACGAGCAGTACTTC.

The chain employs TRBV9 and TRBJ1-3; no reliable D call. This CDR3 has 15 residues. Germline loops: CDR1 SGDLS, CDR2 YYNGEE. Trimming left V 0 bases short and J 0 bases short, with 7 bases between. The CDR3, as DNA: TGTGCCAGCAGCGTAGGGCGGAGCTCTGGAAACACCATATATTTT. Translation: CASSVGRSSGNTIYF.

The V call is TRBV2, the J call TRBJ1-2; D is uncertain. Deletions cut 3 bases from V and 2 bases from J, with 7 bases between. CDR3 length: 13 residues. Germline V gene lookup returns CDR1 SNHLY and CDR2 FYNNEI. The CDR3 region is CASSEARNYGYTF. CDR3 bases: TGTGCCAGCAGTGAGGCCAGAAACTATGGCTACACCTTC.

The chain combines TRBV6-6 with TRBJ1-1; D call uncertain. Germline V gene lookup returns CDR1 MNHNY and CDR2 SVGAGI (reference sequence). CDR3 length: 15 residues. Trimming left V 5 bases short and J 4 bases short, with 17 bases between. CDR3 loop: CASSPPAGRITEAFF. Here the CDR3 DNA reads TGTGCCAGCAGTCCACCGGCGGGGAGGATCACTGAAGCTTTCTTT.

The sample holds one count of this clone. The V call is TRBV2, the J call TRBJ2-4, with D perhaps matching TRBD2 (6 bases). The length of the CDR3 is 15 residues. V was trimmed by 6 bases and J by 6 bases, leaving 18 bases between them. Germline-derived CDR1 and CDR2 are SNHLY and FYNNEI. The CDR3 sequence is CASSEPGVLRNIQYF. CDR3 sequence (DNA): TGTGCCAGCAGCGAGCCGGGGGTGCTCAGAAACATTCAGTACTTC. Complete variable domain (other parts from reference TRBV2 and TRBJ2-4): EPEVTQTPSHQVTQMGQEVILRCVPISNHLYFYWYRQILGQKVEFLVSFYNNEISEKSEIFDDQFSVERPDGSNFTLKIRSTKLEDSAMYFCASSEPGVLRNIQYFGAGTRLSVL.

The chain uses TRBV4-2 and TRBJ1-2; tentatively, D is TRBD1 (5 bases). Germline assignment: CDR1 LGHNA and CDR2 YNFKEQ. The CDR3 is 13 amino acids. Trimming pared 1 base from V and 2 bases from J, leaving 5 bases between. CDR3 sequence (DNA): TGTGCCAGCAGCCAAGCAGGGAACTATGGCTACACCTTC. It codes for CASSQAGNYGYTF.

The genes are TRBV30 and TRBJ2-3; 9 positions match TRBD2. The CDR3 is 18 amino acids. V gave up 0 bases and J gave up 2 bases; unmatched junction bases: 12. Germline values: CDR1 GTSNPN, CDR2 SVGIG (reference sequence). CDR3 in DNA: TGTGCCTGGAGTGTACGAGCGGGGGGCCCCAAAGACACAGATACGCAGTATTTT. Translated: CAWSVRAGGPKDTDTQYF.

The rearrangement links TRBV4-1 to TRBJ2-3, with 8 bases matching TRBD2. The germline CDR1 and CDR2 sequences are MGHRA and YSYEKL. Unmatched junction bases numbered 5, after V lost 1 base and J lost 5 bases. This CDR3 comprises 15 residues. The CDR3 DNA reads TGCGCCAGCAGCCAAGTGGAAACTAGCGGAGATACGCAGTATTTT. Its protein is CASSQVETSGDTQYF.

This clone was seen just once. V and J are TRBV10-3 and TRBJ1-1; D is ambiguous. CDR1 and CDR2 from the germline V gene are ENHRY and SYGVKD. V was shortened by 10 bases and J by 2 bases, with 17 bases between the two germline ends. This CDR3 has 14 amino acids. The DNA for the CDR3 is TGTGCCACCACCTCGGAGGAGGATAACACTGAAGCTTTCTTT. It encodes CATTSEEDNTEAFF.

The chain recombines TRBV5-6 with TRBJ1-1; TRBD1 agrees at 8 bases. There are 15 residues in the CDR3. V was pared by 3 bases and J by 0 bases, with 4 bases of the junction left unmatched. The germline V gene encodes CDR1 SGHDT and CDR2 YYEEEE. This CDR3 is CASSWGQVLNTEAFF. DNA of the CDR3: TGTGCCAGCAGCTGGGGACAGGTTTTGAACACTGAAGCTTTCTTT.

J is TRBJ1-1 and V is TRBV19; weak D call: TRBD1 (6 bases). The CDR3 contains 16 residues. The germline V gene has CDR1 LNHDA and CDR2 SQIVND (reference sequence). V lost 0 bases, J lost 9 bases, and 20 bases lay in between. This CDR3 is CASSIDPPSLGAQAFF. CDR3 nucleotides: TGTGCCAGTAGTATAGATCCTCCGAGTCTGGGGGCGCAAGCTTTCTTT.

The chain links TRBV18 to TRBJ1-3, with 10 bases aligning to TRBD1. V trimming: 4 bases; J trimming: 4 bases; junction bases outside the gene matches: 10. The CDR3 is 17 residues long. Per germline, CDR1 KGHSH and CDR2 LQKENI. This chain's CDR3 is CASSRQRQGAYGNTIYF. The DNA of the CDR3 is TGTGCCAGCTCACGGCAGAGACAGGGGGCCTACGGAAACACCATATATTTT.

The CDR3 DNA follows: TGTGCCAGCAGGACTAGCGGGGAATCAAACATTCAGTACTTC. This translates into CASRTSGESNIQYF. The rearrangement uses TRBV6-5 and TRBJ2-4, with 11 bases matching TRBD2. J gave up 6 bases and V 6 bases, and 4 bases lay outside the gene matches. The germline V gene has CDR1 MNHEY and CDR2 SVGAGI. The CDR3 totals 14 residues.